This T cell receptor beta chain was sequenced for a study of vaccination and CD4 T cells after COVID-19. Treatment here: approximately 9-day PBMC culture with coronavirus spike peptide pools or control peptides (ViraFEST assay). A half-volume replacement of the medium with fresh IL-2 medium was performed on days 3 and 7. Once cultured about eleven days, CD4+ T cells underwent isolation by negative selection. Cultured CD4+ T-cell DNA underwent Oncomine TCR Beta short-read sequencing. A single record per CDR3 protein comes from TCRdb applying MiXCR to the PCR reads. The sample lists 15,000 to 20,000 distinct CDR3 sequences; less than 65% were seen once. Regarding this clonotype: Its antigen remains unidentified.

The sequence came from a human donor who had recovered from COVID-19. The sequenced material came from CD4+ T cells from blood, cultured in vitro.

CDR3 nucleotide sequence: TGCGCCAGCACGGACGAACGGCTCCGCACCGGGGAGCTGTTTTTT. Encoded protein: CASTDERLRTGELFF. This chain joins TRBV5-1 and TRBJ2-2; D is unclear. The CDR3 runs to 15 residues. Trimming cost V 6 bases and J 4 bases, with 16 bases left between them. Germline CDR1 is SGHRS and CDR2 is YFSETQ.